Here is one TCR beta chain with its context. Its target is not known. Sorting of PBMCs yielded the CD4+ and CD8+ T cells. Between the trimmed V and J ends, which lost 4 bases and 8 bases, there was a span of 12 bases. Germline V lookup: CDR1 SQVTM, CDR2 ANQGSEA. The CDR3 is made up of 12 amino acids. The data were taken from a study of CD8+ T cells in alopecia areata. General study points: Mouse data revealed clearer TCR sharing than patient data did, a gap possibly tied to HLA.

Following RNA extraction, reverse transcription yielded cDNA that acted as the sequencing template. Produced via immunoSEQ multiplex PCR; TCRdb's table is partial and in-frame only. The profile shows roughly 150,000 clones, 50% to 60% of them singletons. Sequences were obtained from CD4+ T cells sorted from blood. The sequence was obtained from a human donor in good health. The V gene is TRBV29-1, the J gene TRBJ2-1; possibly TRBD2 for D (5 bases). This CDR3 reads CSVGSSVHEQFF. The CDR3 DNA reads TGCAGCGTTGGAAGTAGCGTCCATGAGCAGTTCTTC.